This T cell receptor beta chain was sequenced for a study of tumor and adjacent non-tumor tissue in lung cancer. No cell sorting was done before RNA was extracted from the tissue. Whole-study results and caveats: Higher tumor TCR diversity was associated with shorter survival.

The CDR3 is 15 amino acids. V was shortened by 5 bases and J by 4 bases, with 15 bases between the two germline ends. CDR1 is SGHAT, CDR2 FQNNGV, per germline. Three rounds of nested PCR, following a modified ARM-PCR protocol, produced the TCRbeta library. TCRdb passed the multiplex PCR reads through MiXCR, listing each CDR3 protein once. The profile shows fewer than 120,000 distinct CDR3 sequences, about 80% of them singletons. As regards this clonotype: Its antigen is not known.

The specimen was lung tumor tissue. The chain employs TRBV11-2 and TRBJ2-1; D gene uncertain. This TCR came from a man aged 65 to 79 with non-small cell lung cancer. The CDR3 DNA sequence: TGTGCCAGCAGCATACGGGTAAAACCATACAATGAGCAGTTCTTC. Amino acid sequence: CASSIRVKPYNEQFF.